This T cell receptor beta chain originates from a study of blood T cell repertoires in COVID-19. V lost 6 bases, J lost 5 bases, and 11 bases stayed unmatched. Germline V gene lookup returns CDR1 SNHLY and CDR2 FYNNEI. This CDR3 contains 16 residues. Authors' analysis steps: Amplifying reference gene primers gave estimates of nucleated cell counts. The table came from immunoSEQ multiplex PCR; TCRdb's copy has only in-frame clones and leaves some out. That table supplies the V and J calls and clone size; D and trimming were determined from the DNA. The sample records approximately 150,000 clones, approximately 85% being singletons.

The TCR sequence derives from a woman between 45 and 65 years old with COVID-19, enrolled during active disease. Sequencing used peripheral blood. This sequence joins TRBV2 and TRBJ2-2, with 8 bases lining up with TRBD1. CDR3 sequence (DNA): TGTGCCAGCAGGGCCGGGACAGGTGGATATACCGGGGAGCTGTTTTTT. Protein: CASRAGTGGYTGELFF.